The 28 T cell receptor beta chains below were found in one sample sequenced in a study of naive and memory T cell subsets. Both TRBC1 and TRBC2 were covered by a beta constant-region primer of two equimolar oligonucleotides. Four rounds of PCR amplified the ligated cDNA using nested alpha and beta constant-region primers plus SP2. TCRdb re-derived calls from the UMI-ligation and nested PCR reads in MiXCR, one entry per CDR3 protein. The profile shows over 100,000 distinct CDR3 sequences, about 14% of them singletons. Study findings and constraints: Especially in CD8 cells, naive repertoires contained a few larger clonotypes, possibly CD45RA-re-expressing memory cells.

Their recognized antigens are unknown. The sequenced material came from naive CD8+ T cells from blood. These receptors originate from a human donor in good health.

This clonotype appeared a few times. This sequence joins TRBV27 and TRBJ2-2; D is ambiguous. The CDR3 length is 14 residues. V lost 5 bases to trimming and J lost 4 bases, with 11 bases between them. CDR1 and CDR2 from the germline V gene are MNHEY and SMNVEV (reference sequence). The CDR3 nucleotides are TGTGCCAGCAGTGCGATGTGGGGCACCGGGGAGCTGTTTTTT. This codes for CASSAMWGTGELFF.

This chain connects TRBV12-3 or TRBV12-4 to TRBJ2-7; weak D call: TRBD2 (6 bases). This CDR3 is 15 amino acids long. V lost 5 bases, J lost 0 bases, and 14 bases lay in between. The CDR3 sequence is CASSRDFSSSYEQYF. Written as DNA, the CDR3 is TGTGCCAGCAGTCGGGACTTCTCGAGCTCCTACGAGCAGTACTTC.

This clonotype was picked up a small number of times. This sequence joins TRBV7-9 and TRBJ1-1; tentatively, D is TRBD1 (6 bases). Looked up from germline, CDR1 is SEHNR and CDR2 is FQNEAQ (reference sequence). Trimming removed 4 bases at V and 8 bases at J, with 11 bases between. The CDR3 runs 12 residues. This chain's CDR3 is CASSSDRSEAFF. The CDR3 bases are TGTGCCAGCAGCTCGGACAGATCGGAAGCTTTCTTT.

The chain combines TRBV4-3 with TRBJ1-2, with 7 bases lining up with TRBD1. V dropped 0 bases and J dropped 6; count of bases not matched to a gene: 10. CDR3 length: 16 residues. The germline CDR1 and CDR2 sequences are LGHNA and YSLEER. The CDR3 bases are TGCGCCAGCAGCCAAGATAATATGAGACAGGGTGATGGCTACACCTTC. It codes for CASSQDNMRQGDGYTF.

The genes are TRBV14 and TRBJ1-1, with D hard to call. The CDR3 has 13 amino acids. Germline CDR1 is SGHDN and CDR2 is FVKESK. V shed 1 base and J shed 1 base, with 4 bases lying between them. The CDR3 DNA reads as TGTGCCAGCAGCCAAGTCCCGAACACTGAAGCTTTCTTT. Its protein product is CASSQVPNTEAFF.

Only a few counts were recorded for this clonotype. The chain uses TRBV11-1 and TRBJ2-7; no clear D gene. CDR1 and CDR2 from the germline V gene are SGHAT and FQDESV (reference sequence). This CDR3 contains 14 residues. V was cut by 1 base and J by 3 bases, with 10 bases left in between. In nucleotides, the CDR3 is TGTGCCAGCAGCTTAGAGGGTGCACGCTACGAGCAGTACTTC. Translation gives CASSLEGARYEQYF.

There are a few counts of this clonotype. The genes are TRBV27 and TRBJ1-6; no reliable D call. This CDR3 has 15 amino acids. Germline CDR1 reads MNHEY; CDR2 reads SMNVEV (reference sequence). The V and J ends lost 3 bases and 4 bases respectively, with 10 bases between them. Here the CDR3 DNA reads TGTGCCAGCAGTTTGTTTTCCAGTTATAATTCACCCCTCCACTTT. This encodes CASSLFSSYNSPLHF.

A few counts support this clonotype. The gene calls are TRBV4-3 and TRBJ1-4, with D tentatively TRBD1 (6 bases). The CDR3 is 15 residues long. Germline CDR1 is LGHNA and CDR2 is YSLEER. V lost 0 bases to trimming and J lost 5 bases, with 10 bases between them. CDR3: CASSQDRQDNEKLFF. The CDR3 DNA sequence: TGCGCCAGCAGCCAAGATCGACAGGACAATGAAAAACTGTTTTTT.

This clonotype was detected only a few times. The genes are TRBV5-1 and TRBJ2-7; 7 bases are a match to TRBD1. CDR1 and CDR2 from the germline V gene are SGHRS and YFSETQ. The CDR3 consists of 15 residues. The V gene end was trimmed by 7 bases and the J gene end by 2 bases; junction bases not matched to a gene: 12. CDR3 coding DNA: TGCGCCAGCTCCGAATGGGGACAGTCGGCCTACGAGCAGTACTTC. As protein: CASSEWGQSAYEQYF.

In this sample, this clonotype turned up a few times. The chain is built from TRBV27 and TRBJ2-1, with D perhaps matching TRBD1 or TRBD2 (6 bases each). The germline CDR1 and CDR2 sequences are MNHEY and SMNVEV (reference sequence). The V end lost 4 bases, the J end lost 10 bases, and 11 bases lay between the germline ends. The CDR3 runs 12 residues. In DNA, the CDR3 is TGTGCCAGCAGTTCGGGGGCGCGGGAGCAGTTCTTC. Encoded protein: CASSSGAREQFF.

There are many counts of this clonotype. J is TRBJ2-7 and V is TRBV14, with a tentative D call TRBD2 (5 bases). CDR1 SGHDN and CDR2 FVKESK come from the germline V gene. There are 11 residues in the CDR3. Deletions cut 3 bases from V and 11 bases from J, with 11 bases between. CDR3 in amino acids: CASSQGPEEYF. The CDR3 bases are TGTGCCAGCAGCCAGGGCCCGGAGGAGTACTTC. Full variable domain (outside the CDR3, taken from reference TRBV14 and TRBJ2-7): EAGVTQFPSHSVIEKGQTVTLRCDPISGHDNLYWYRRVMGKEIKFLLHFVKESKQDESGMPNNRFLAERTGGTYSTLKVQPAELEDSGVYFCASSQGPEEYFGPGTRLTVT.

This chain joins TRBV10-3 and TRBJ2-5; 8 bases line up with TRBD1. CDR3 size: 14 residues. Germline-derived CDR1 and CDR2 are ENHRY and SYGVKD. V lost 2 bases and J lost 5; bases outside the gene matches: 4. CDR3: CAISELDRVETQYF. As DNA, the CDR3 is TGTGCCATCAGTGAGCTGGACAGGGTCGAGACCCAGTACTTC.

CDR3 sequence reads: CSSEVERGASYNEQFF. CDR3 sequence (DNA): TGCAGCTCGGAGGTTGAGCGGGGGGCGTCCTACAATGAGCAGTTCTTC. The chain links TRBV20-1 to TRBJ2-1; 9 positions agree with TRBD2. The germline V gene has CDR1 DFQATT and CDR2 SNEGSKA (reference sequence). CDR3 length equals 16 residues.

This clonotype was detected many times. The chain links TRBV6-2 or TRBV6-3 to TRBJ2-3; D unresolved. The CDR3 runs to 14 residues. V was cut by 2 bases and J by 0 bases, with 6 bases left in between. CDR1 and CDR2 (germline): MNHEY, SVGEGT. In DNA form, the CDR3 reads TGTGCCAGCAGTTACCCGACTAGCACAGATACGCAGTATTTT. Translation gives CASSYPTSTDTQYF.

At least ten counts were recorded for this clonotype. V gene TRBV5-7 combines with J gene TRBJ2-7; TRBD2 is a possible D gene (5 bases). TRBV5-7 is an ORF for which the function is uncertain. CDR3 size: 12 residues. V dropped 2 bases and J dropped 7 bases, with 10 bases sitting between them. The CDR3 loop is CASSLRTAEQYF. In nucleotides, the CDR3 is TGTGCCAGCAGCTTACGGACTGCTGAGCAGTACTTC.

This clonotype has only a few counts. The V gene is TRBV7-9, the J gene TRBJ2-3; 9 nucleotides match TRBD2. Germline CDR1 and CDR2: SEHNR and FQNEAQ (reference sequence). The CDR3 length is 15 residues. V shed 1 base, J shed 8 bases, and the junction held 7 bases outside the gene matches. In DNA, the CDR3 is TGTGCCAGCAGCTTAGTTCCAGCGGGGGGCCTTACGCAGTATTTT. It is translated as CASSLVPAGGLTQYF.

This clonotype was observed at least ten times. The chain has TRBV27 and TRBJ1-4; no reliable D call. The CDR3 spans 14 residues. Trimming left V 5 bases short and J 3 bases short, with 10 bases between. Germline lookup yields CDR1 MNHEY and CDR2 SMNVEV (reference sequence). The CDR3 spells CASSRWGPNEKLFF. In nucleotides, the CDR3 is TGTGCCAGCAGTCGATGGGGTCCTAATGAAAAACTGTTTTTT.

This clonotype was seen a handful of times. The chain is built from TRBV5-4 and TRBJ2-7, with 14 bases matching TRBD2. This CDR3 spans 15 amino acids. J was trimmed by 6 bases and V by 4 bases; bases with no gene match: 6. Germline-derived CDR1 and CDR2 are SGHNT and YYREEE (reference sequence). The CDR3 protein is CASSGTSGGRLEQYF. The CDR3 coding sequence is TGTGCCAGCAGCGGGACTAGCGGGGGACGACTCGAGCAGTACTTC.

The CDR3 is CASSLAGVGGRIYEQYF. The CDR3 region has the DNA TGTGCCAGCAGCTTGGCAGGGGTAGGCGGGAGGATCTACGAGCAGTACTTC. The J gene is TRBJ2-7, the V gene TRBV5-6, with 8 bases lining up with TRBD2. Germline CDR1 is SGHDT and CDR2 is YYEEEE. The CDR3 extends over 17 amino acids. J gave up 3 bases and V 0 bases, and 11 bases lay outside the gene matches.

This clonotype has a count of ten or more. V usage is TRBV4-3 and J usage is TRBJ2-7; TRBD2 is a possible D gene (5 bases). CDR1 and CDR2 (germline): LGHNA, YSLEER. Trimming pared 0 bases from V and 6 bases from J, leaving 12 bases between. This CDR3 has 14 residues. CDR3 nucleotides: TGCGCCAGCAGCCAAGATCGGTCCCGGGGCGAGCAGTACTTC. Protein sequence: CASSQDRSRGEQYF.

This clonotype came up a few times. The chain recombines TRBV19 with TRBJ1-2, with D perhaps TRBD1 (6 bases). Germline CDR1 is LNHDA and CDR2 is SQIVND (reference sequence). The CDR3 loop spans 15 amino acids. V was clipped by 3 bases and J by 8 bases, with 19 bases between them. CDR3 sequence reads: CASSITPPTGFGYTF. In DNA, the CDR3 is TGTGCCAGTAGTATTACGCCCCCTACAGGGTTCGGCTACACCTTC. The entire variable domain, with the rest obtained from reference TRBV19 and TRBJ1-2, is as follows: DGGITQSPKYLFRKEGQNVTLSCEQNLNHDAMYWYRQDPGQGLRLIYYSQIVNDFQKGDIAEGYSVSREKKESFPLTVTSAQKNPTAFYLCASSITPPTGFGYTFGSGTRLTVV.

The sample holds a few counts of this clonotype. The V call is TRBV30, the J call TRBJ2-7; no firm D call. Trimming left V 2 bases short and J 5 bases short, with 10 bases between. CDR1 GTSNPN and CDR2 SVGIG come from the germline V gene (reference sequence). The CDR3 extends over 12 amino acids. The CDR3: CAWSIVINEQYF. The CDR3, as DNA: TGTGCCTGGAGTATAGTCATCAACGAGCAGTACTTC.

DNA for the CDR3: TGCAGCGTTGGGGGGACTAGCGGCTCCTACAATGAGCAGTTCTTC. Translation gives CSVGGTSGSYNEQFF. The chain uses TRBV29-1 and TRBJ2-1; 11 bases agree with TRBD2. The CDR3 length is 15 residues. J was trimmed by 0 bases and V by 4 bases; bases with no gene match: 2. The germline V gene has CDR1 SQVTM and CDR2 ANQGSEA.

The chain recombines TRBV20-1 with TRBJ1-5; no clear D gene. Trimming removed 7 bases at V and 0 bases at J, with 10 bases between. The V gene's germline CDR1 is DFQATT and CDR2 SNEGSKA (reference sequence). CDR3 size: 13 residues. The CDR3 loop reads CSVRLYSNQPQHF. In DNA form, the CDR3 reads TGCAGTGTGCGTCTATATAGCAATCAGCCCCAGCATTTT.

This chain uses TRBV7-2 with TRBJ2-3; TRBD2 matches 8 bases. Trimming at V came to 5 bases and at J to 2 bases, leaving 9 bases not matched to a gene. Looked up from germline, CDR1 is SGHTA and CDR2 is FQGNSA. This CDR3 comprises 16 residues. The DNA for the CDR3 is TGTGCCAGCAGCCCCGTAGGCGGGGGGTTCACAGATACGCAGTATTTT. Protein product: CASSPVGGGFTDTQYF.

The chain has TRBV2 and TRBJ1-1; D is uncertain. Trimming stripped 4 bases from V and 11 bases from J, with 8 bases between. The germline CDR1 and CDR2 sequences are SNHLY and FYNNEI. The CDR3 length is 10 residues. CDR3 DNA sequence: TGTGCCAGCAGTGTAAGGGAGGCTTTCTTT. Translation: CASSVREAFF.

With respect to this clonotype: A much bigger clone sits one base away, suggesting this may be a read error. This chain connects TRBV20-1 to TRBJ1-6; D remains unclear. Trimming removed 6 bases from V and 7 bases from J, with 10 bases in between. Germline lookup yields CDR1 DFQATT and CDR2 SNEGSKA (reference sequence). The CDR3 has 12 residues. Here the CDR3 DNA reads TGCAGTGCCCTGAACAAAAATTCACCCCTCCACTTT. Translating it yields CSALNKNSPLHF.

This clonotype came up many times. A junction boundary mismatches the germline segment, possibly from a read error. The J gene is TRBJ2-1, the V gene TRBV9; D unresolved. Germline V gene data show CDR1 as SGDLS and CDR2 as YYNGEE. This CDR3 has 9 amino acids. This CDR3 reads CASSVDGEF. The CDR3 DNA reads TGTGCCAGCAGCGTGGATGGCGAATTC.